This T cell receptor (beta chain) was captured by sequencing in a study of radiation and T cells in renal cell carcinoma (dated by TCRdb to 2019 to 2021). Describing the broader study: Samples came from a clinical trial, in which primary renal cell carcinomas received 15 Gy stereotactic body radiation therapy followed by nephrectomy 4 weeks later. In total, 50 or so samples, comprising 26 tumors and around 27 peripheral blood samples, were subjected to TCR beta sequencing. Across all 55 or so samples, several million unique CDR3 nucleotide sequences encoding 2 million to 3 million unique CDR3 amino acid sequences were identified.

The paper's findings and limits, for the study overall: Changes in the blood repertoire were not tracked past 4 weeks after treatment. Top tumor clonotypes rose in blood from baseline to 2 weeks post-radiation, then contracted by 4 weeks, suggesting transient expansion of tumor-resident clones. The single-armed trial design could not address effects of radiation dose or scheduling on the TCR repertoire. No pretreatment tumor biopsies were available, so the baseline intratumoral presence of clonotypes could not be determined.

The CDR3 covers 14 residues, taking in both the cysteine and the phenylalanine. Here the CDR3 DNA is all that survives: 42 bases in frame from base 1. CDR1 is given as SEHNR and CDR2 as FQNEAQ, both from the germline V gene (reference sequence). V and J lose 5 bases and 9 bases, and a span of 20 bases separates them. The time point label on this specimen signifies: baseline pretreatment blood. The sample's treatment or condition, from its label and the paper: 15 Gy SBRT to primary tumor, nephrectomy 4 weeks later. Serial peripheral blood from radiation-treated patients was sampled at baseline, 2 weeks and 4 weeks after SBRT to track tumor-enriched clonotypes. Renal cell carcinoma with clear cell pathology was present in all patients. The QIAamp DNA Blood Mini Kit (Qiagen) was used to prepare genomic DNA for TCR sequencing. The analyses included only samples that passed all quality control checks. Concerning this clone itself: Its antigen target is currently unknown. Qualities for individual bases were not recorded, and no much larger clone is one base off.

Following the manufacturer's recommendations, the immunoSEQ kit was used to generate TCR beta libraries from genomic DNA. For library preparation, a first multiplex PCR was performed with proprietary primers, followed by a second PCR in which unique barcodes were added, and bead cleanups were performed after each round. A positive control reaction and a negative control reaction, both provided in the kit, were run with every batch of samples. The final libraries were assessed on an Agilent 4200 TapeStation D1000 ScreenTape, pooled by volume, and quantified by qPCR. Sequencing ran on an Illumina NextSeq500 with a MidOutput 150-cycle cartridge, using 156 Read1 and 15 Index1 cycles with kit custom primers. The pooled library was loaded at 0.8 to 1 pM with an approximately 22% PhiX control spike-in. The original methods were these. Vendor-processed data were analyzed in R, with a clonotype defined as all T cells sharing the same CDR3 nucleotide sequence. For clone abundance analyses, frequencies were normalized to the 10,000 most abundant clones in each sample. Public T cell clones, which averaged fewer than five per sample, were removed prior to analysis. An abundance difference of at least 32-fold between compartments was the criterion for calling clonotypes tumor-enriched or baseline blood-enriched. A beta-binomial differential abundance model was used to identify clonotypes that expanded or contracted between blood time points. Tumor-blood repertoire similarity was measured with the Baroni-Urbani and Buser coefficient, and group comparisons used two-tailed Wilcoxon tests in R. Held by TCRdb, this immuneACCESS table contains in-frame sequences only and omits some clones. Under half of the omission traces to an unresolved V gene where checked; the cause of the rest is unknown. V and J calls and clone size are as listed in that table; D and trimming were resolved from the DNA. This sample gives 130,000 or so clones in total; roughly 85% of them show up just once. Less than 25% of the sample comes from the top ten.

This sequence was found in a woman aged 45-65 years with renal cell carcinoma. Rearrangement joined TRBV7-9 to TRBJ2-7; there is no confident call for the D gene. The sample here was blood, taken from a patient whose treatment included radiotherapy and nephrectomy. In nucleotide form, the sequence is TGTGCCAGCAGCGCCTTGGGTGCCGTCTTGGGGCAGTACTTC. This sequence encodes CASSALGAVLGQYF.